This TCR beta chain was observed in a study of OX40 agonist ivuxolimab in advanced cancers. On cycle 4 day 1 and cycle 7 day 1, as well as at baseline, blood was sampled. The table came from immunoSEQ multiplex PCR; TCRdb's copy has only in-frame clones and leaves some out. The sample gives tens of thousands of clones, around 81% of which show up once; roughly 6.5% is in the top ten. The germline V gene encodes CDR1 SQVTM and CDR2 ANQGSEA. Between the trimmed V and J ends, which lost 2 bases and 2 bases, there was a span of 10 bases. This CDR3 region has 14 residues. This specimen was CD4+ or CD8+ T cells sorted from blood, taken in a trial of the OX40 agonist ivuxolimab. This chain uses TRBV29-1 with TRBJ2-1; TRBD1 might be the D (6 bases). The sequence derives from an adult with an advanced solid tumor such as melanoma, head and neck, liver or kidney cancer. The CDR3 DNA reads as TGCAGCGTTGAACGCGGACAGACCTACAATGAGCAGTTCTTC. Protein: CSVERGQTYNEQFF.